Included here is one TCR beta chain sequence, with context. The antigen is unknown. The PCR was carried out with 60 Vbeta primers and 13 Jbeta primers. Sequencing used immunoSEQ multiplex PCR; TCRdb keeps in-frame clones, though not all of them. In the table there are more than 110,000 clones, 73% of which are singletons. Germline V gene data show CDR1 as MNHEY and CDR2 as SMNVEV (reference sequence). This CDR3 comprises 14 residues. The ends lost 2 bases at V and 7 bases at J; junction bases unmatched: 5. These data originate in a study of cytomegalovirus exposure and HLA in healthy donors. Study-level points and caveats: Reports indicate that TCR beta sequences accurately predicted the HLA-A and HLA-B alleles of most subjects.

Specimen: PBMCs. The receptor comes from a middle-aged woman in good health and CMV-seronegative. V is TRBV27 and J is TRBJ1-2, with 9 nucleotides matching TRBD1. The CDR3 region is CASSLNRGRSGYTF. DNA of the CDR3: TGTGCCAGCAGTTTAAACAGGGGGCGGTCTGGCTACACCTTC.